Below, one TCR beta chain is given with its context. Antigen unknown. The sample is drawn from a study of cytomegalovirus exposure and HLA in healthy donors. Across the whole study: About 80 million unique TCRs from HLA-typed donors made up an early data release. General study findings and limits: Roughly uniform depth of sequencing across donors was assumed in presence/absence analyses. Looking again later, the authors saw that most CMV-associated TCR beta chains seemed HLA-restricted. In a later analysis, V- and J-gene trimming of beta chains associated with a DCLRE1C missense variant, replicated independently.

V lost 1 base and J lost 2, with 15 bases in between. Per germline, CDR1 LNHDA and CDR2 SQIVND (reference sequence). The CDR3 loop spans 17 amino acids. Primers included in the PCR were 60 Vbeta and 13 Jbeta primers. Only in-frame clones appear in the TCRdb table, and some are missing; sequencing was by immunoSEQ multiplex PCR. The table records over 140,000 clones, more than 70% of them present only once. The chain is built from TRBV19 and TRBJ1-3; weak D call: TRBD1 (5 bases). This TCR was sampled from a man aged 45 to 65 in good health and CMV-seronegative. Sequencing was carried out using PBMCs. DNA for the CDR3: TGTGCCAGTAGTATAGTGCCGGCCAGGGCGACTGGAAACACCATATATTTT. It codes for CASSIVPARATGNTIYF.